These 4 T cell receptor beta chains were sequenced from one sample in a study of blood T cell repertoires in COVID-19. The method was immunoSEQ multiplex PCR; TCRdb's version includes in-frame clones alone and lacks a portion of them. The table records fewer than 70,000 clones, roughly 80% of them present only once. Material: peripheral blood. Receptor source: a human donor in a cohort sampled during active COVID-19.

The J gene is TRBJ2-5, the V gene TRBV7-2, with a tentative D call TRBD2 (5 bases). The CDR3 spans 14 residues. The V gene lost 5 bases and the J gene lost 6 bases, with 16 bases spanning the gap. Germline CDR1 and CDR2: SGHTA and FQGNSA. The CDR3 protein is CASSDGTSSKTQYF. CDR3 DNA: TGTGCCAGCAGCGACGGTACTAGTTCAAAGACCCAGTACTTC.

This chain uses TRBV7-8 with TRBJ1-4; D is unclear. The CDR3 contains 13 residues. Trimming shortened V by 3 bases and J by 4 bases, and 6 bases separated the two germline ends. Germline CDR1 SGHVS, CDR2 FQNEAQ. As DNA, the CDR3 is TGTGCCAGCAGCTTTCTTAATAATGAAAAACTGTTTTTT. Protein product: CASSFLNNEKLFF.

The chain carries TRBV4-3 and TRBJ1-2; 9 nucleotides align to TRBD1. The CDR3 loop spans 18 amino acids. The trim removed 0 bases at V and 5 bases at J, leaving 13 bases unmatched. Germline CDR1 LGHNA, CDR2 YSLEER. This CDR3 reads CASSQDWDRVLYSYGYTF. CDR3 nucleotides: TGCGCCAGCAGCCAAGATTGGGACAGGGTCCTCTATTCTTATGGCTACACCTTC.

V and J are TRBV6-5 and TRBJ2-3; TRBD1 agrees at 7 bases. Unmatched junction bases numbered 16, after V lost 11 bases and J lost 11 bases. From germline, CDR1 is MNHEY and CDR2 SVGAGI. The CDR3 consists of 13 residues. The CDR3 DNA reads as TGTGCCGCAGGACAGGCTTCCTCCCCTCGGCAGTATTTT. Amino acids: CAAGQASSPRQYF.